The rows below give T cell receptor beta chains drawn from one sample of a study of T-cell memory formation after mild COVID-19. TCRdb re-analysed the 5' RACE reads in MiXCR, keeping a single row per CDR3 protein. The repertoire holds about 430,000 distinct CDR3 sequences, with roughly 17% as singletons. The sequenced material came from PBMCs or a T cell subset sorted from them (not recorded which). These receptors originate from a man aged 18 to 29 who had mild COVID-19 (a few samples of this study predate the infection). Cell type and time point are not known. CDR3s include the opening cysteine and the closing phenylalanine or tryptophan. D genes are given only for firm matches. Expanded clones are given a class, and other clones once, few, many or no size at all.

v_call	j_call	clone_size	d_call	cdr3_nt	cdr3_aa
TRBV12-3/TRBV12-4	TRBJ2-3	-	-	TGTGCCAGCAGCCCATTTGGTACGCAGTATTTT	CASSPFGTQYF
TRBV7-8	TRBJ2-3	-	-	TGTGCCAGCAGCTCCCCAGGGAAGTCCACAGATACGCAGTATTTT	CASSSPGKSTDTQYF
TRBV7-8	TRBJ1-4	-	-	TGTGCCAGCAGCCCGTCGGGCCTCCTAGGGGAAAAACTGTTTTTT	CASSPSGLLGEKLFF
TRBV6-2/TRBV6-3	TRBJ2-7	once	-	TGTGCCAGCAATAGGATTTTCACCTCCTACGAGCAGTACTTC	CASNRIFTSYEQYF
TRBV6-2/TRBV6-3	TRBJ1-2	many	-	TGTGCCAGCAGTTACTCAGAGAGACGCTATGGCTACACCTTC	CASSYSERRYGYTF
TRBV29-1	TRBJ2-2	few	-	TGCAGCGTTGGCTTCCTGGGGGGTGGGAACACCGGGGAGCTGTTTTTT	CSVGFLGGGNTGELFF
TRBV5-1	TRBJ2-2	few	TRBD2	TGCGCCAGCAGCTTGGGGCTAGCGGTTACGAACACCGGGGAGCTGTTTTTT	CASSLGLAVTNTGELFF
TRBV7-2	TRBJ2-3	-	TRBD2	TGTGCCAGCAGCTTAAGTAGCGGGGTAGATACGCAGTATTTT	CASSLSSGVDTQYF
TRBV6-2/TRBV6-3	TRBJ1-2	-	-	TGTGCCACCCGGTGGAGGGCGGAGGACTATGGCTACACCTTC	CATRWRAEDYGYTF
TRBV5-1	TRBJ1-1	once	-	TGCACCAGCAGCTTGCAGGGACTCTCCGAAAACACTGAAGCTTTCTTT	CTSSLQGLSENTEAFF
TRBV14	TRBJ1-1	-	-	TGTGCCAGCAGCCAAGTCACAGGGTGGGTTATGGACACTGAAGCTTTCTTT	CASSQVTGWVMDTEAFF
TRBV6-5	TRBJ1-6	-	-	TGTGCCAGCAGCCCGGGGAGGCATTCACCCCTCCACTTT	CASSPGRHSPLHF
TRBV6-5	TRBJ2-7	few	TRBD1	TGTGCCAGCAGCCCAACTTGGGACAGCACCCTCTCCTACGAGCAGTACTTC	CASSPTWDSTLSYEQYF
TRBV3-1	TRBJ2-7	-	-	TGTGCCAGCAGCCCGTTGGCAGGGGAGAACGAGCAGTACTTC	CASSPLAGENEQYF
TRBV5-8	TRBJ2-2	-	-	TGTGCCAGCAGCTGGGGACCCACGAACACCGGGGAGCTGTTTTTT	CASSWGPTNTGELFF
TRBV2	TRBJ2-6	few	-	TGTGCCAGCACCCGAGAATCTGGGGCCAACGTCCTGACTTTC	CASTRESGANVLTF
TRBV27	TRBJ1-5	many	-	TGTGCCAGCAGTCCCTCCGGGAGCAATCAGCCCCAGCATTTT	CASSPSGSNQPQHF
TRBV29-1	TRBJ2-3	-	-	TGCAGCTTCGAAGGGACCCGACAGGATACGCAGTATTTT	CSFEGTRQDTQYF
TRBV24-1	TRBJ1-5	many	TRBD1	TGTGCCACCAGTGACCCGGGGACAGATCAGCCCCAGCATTTT	CATSDPGTDQPQHF
TRBV5-1	TRBJ1-1	-	-	TGCGCCAGCAGCGGGGGGGGCGCGAACACTGAAGCTTTCTTT	CASSGGGANTEAFF
TRBV2	TRBJ1-5	few	-	TGTGCCAGCAGCCCCGAGGGGTATCAGCCCCAGCATTTT	CASSPEGYQPQHF
TRBV5-1	TRBJ1-5	many	TRBD1	TGCGCCAGCAGCTTCGGGGACAGGGCAAATCAGCCCCAGCATTTT	CASSFGDRANQPQHF
TRBV6-5	TRBJ2-2	few	-	TGTGCCAGCAGTCCATTCCAGGGGACGAACACCGGGGAGCTGTTTTTT	CASSPFQGTNTGELFF
TRBV14	TRBJ1-3	few	-	TGTGCCAGCAGCCAAGCGGGGACGATCTCTGGAAACACCATATATTTT	CASSQAGTISGNTIYF
TRBV2	TRBJ2-3	few	-	TGTGCCAGCAGTCCAGGCCAGGACCCCCGAGCGGATACGCAGTATTTT	CASSPGQDPRADTQYF
TRBV6-4	TRBJ2-3	-	-	TGTGCCAGCCGGGACCAACTCGCAGATACGCAGTATTTT	CASRDQLADTQYF
TRBV20-1	TRBJ2-3	-	TRBD2	TGCAGTGCTAGAGATCCACTAGCGGCTCGGGATACGCAGTATTTT	CSARDPLAARDTQYF
TRBV7-9	TRBJ1-1	-	-	TGTGCCAGAAGCCCCCCCGGGACCCTGAACACTGAAGCTTTCTTT	CARSPPGTLNTEAFF
TRBV9	TRBJ1-3	few	-	TGTGCCAGCAGCGTCCGGGACATTCCCGGAAACACCATATATTTT	CASSVRDIPGNTIYF
TRBV28	TRBJ1-2	-	-	TGTGCCAGCAGCTGGGCAGGGTACTATGGCTACACCTTC	CASSWAGYYGYTF
TRBV12-3/TRBV12-4	TRBJ2-1	-	TRBD2	TGTGCCAGCAGCCCCGGGACTACTAACAATGAGCAGTTCTTC	CASSPGTTNNEQFF
TRBV5-1	TRBJ1-4	few	-	TGCGCCAGCAGCTTGGCTCTTTATGAAAAACTGTTTTTT	CASSLALYEKLFF
TRBV6-2/TRBV6-3	TRBJ2-7	-	-	TGTGCCAGCAGTTACGTTGGGGCGTCCTACGAGCAGTACTTC	CASSYVGASYEQYF
TRBV5-1	TRBJ2-5	few	TRBD2	TGCGCCAGCAGCCGGACCCCAAGGAGCGGGGGAAAAGAGACCCAGTACTTC	CASSRTPRSGGKETQYF
TRBV7-2	TRBJ2-2	once	-	TGTGCCAGCAGCCCGGTTGGGCCCGGGGGGGAGCTGTTTTTT	CASSPVGPGGELFF
TRBV5-4	TRBJ2-3	-	TRBD2	TGTGCCAGCAGCTTCCGGGGGGGTAGCACAGATACGCAGTATTTT	CASSFRGGSTDTQYF
TRBV27	TRBJ1-1	-	-	TGTGCCAGCCAGTTGGGAGCCCGCGGGGAAGCTTTCTTT	CASQLGARGEAFF
TRBV2	TRBJ2-3	-	TRBD2	TGTGCCAGCAGTCAAAAGCGGGGGGGCCCAGATACGCAGTATTTT	CASSQKRGGPDTQYF
TRBV5-1	TRBJ1-2	few	-	TGCGCCAGCAGCTTGCTTCAGGGTTCCTATGGCTACACCTTC	CASSLLQGSYGYTF
TRBV10-2	TRBJ2-7	few	-	TGCGCCAGCAGTGACCAGGGAGGGCAGTACTTC	CASSDQGGQYF
TRBV28	TRBJ1-3	few	-	TGTGCCAGCACCTCTGGAAACACCATATATTTT	CASTSGNTIYF
TRBV3-1	TRBJ1-6	few	-	TGTGCCAGCAGCCAAGTGGGCGGGGCGCAAAATTCACCCCTCCACTTT	CASSQVGGAQNSPLHF
TRBV7-2	TRBJ1-1	-	TRBD1	TGTGCCAGCAGCCGCGACAGGGGCGGGAAGGCTTTCTTT	CASSRDRGGKAFF
TRBV7-2	TRBJ1-1	-	-	TGTGCCAGCAGAACACCCACAGGGATGACTGAAGCTTTCTTT	CASRTPTGMTEAFF
TRBV20-1	TRBJ2-1	few	TRBD2	TGCAGTGCTACGACTAGCGGGGGGCCTGAGCAGTTCTTC	CSATTSGGPEQFF
TRBV7-7	TRBJ2-7	-	-	TGTGCCAGCAGCCCCGCAGGGTCCCGCGAGCAGTACTTC	CASSPAGSREQYF
TRBV7-8	TRBJ1-6	many	-	TGTGCCAGCAGCTTAGCCAGGAATTCACCCCTCCACTTT	CASSLARNSPLHF